Listed below are T cell receptor beta chains from one sample, sequenced in a study of blood T cell repertoires in COVID-19. The table came from immunoSEQ multiplex PCR; TCRdb's copy has only in-frame clones and leaves some out. This table holds 200,000 to 250,000 clones, about four fifths found once. Sequencing input: peripheral blood. These receptors all stem from a man at least 80 years old with acute or convalescent COVID-19. The CDR3 runs from the conserved cysteine through the conserved F or W. Fields, in order: V gene, J gene, clone size, D gene, CDR3 length, CDR3 protein, CDR3 DNA. The D gene is left open where the match is weak. Expanded clones are given a class, and other clones once, few, many or no size at all.

TRBV25-1,TRBJ2-1,-,TRBD2,14,CASSPGRGADEQFF,TGTGCCAGCAGTCCCGGGAGGGGGGCGGATGAGCAGTTCTTC
TRBV24-1,TRBJ2-7,-,TRBD1,15,CATSDWGTGDREQYF,TGTGCCACCAGTGATTGGGGGACAGGGGACAGGGAGCAGTACTTC
TRBV28,TRBJ2-7,-,-,13,CASRGGGTYEQYF,TGTGCCAGCAGGGGGGGTGGTACATACGAGCAGTACTTC
TRBV9,TRBJ2-1,-,TRBD2,15,CASSVLAGAYNEQFF,TGTGCCAGCAGCGTTTTGGCGGGAGCCTACAATGAGCAGTTCTTC
TRBV6-5,TRBJ2-1,once,TRBD1,14,CASSSVDRGWRQFF,TGTGCCAGCAGTTCCGTCGACAGGGGATGGAGGCAGTTCTTC
TRBV24-1,TRBJ2-3,-,TRBD2,11,CATSTGGTQYF,TGTGCCACCAGCACGGGAGGAACGCAGTATTTT
TRBV7-8,TRBJ1-2,-,-,12,CASSYLDYGYTF,TGTGCCAGCAGCTACCTAGACTATGGCTACACCTTC
TRBV7-9,TRBJ2-1,-,-,16,CASSPWRAPSYNEQFF,TGTGCCAGCAGCCCCTGGCGGGCCCCCTCCTACAATGAGCAGTTCTTC
TRBV6-1,TRBJ2-3,few,-,16,CASSERGWGQGDTQYF,TGTGCCAGCAGTGAAAGAGGTTGGGGGCAAGGAGATACGCAGTATTTT
TRBV7-2,TRBJ1-1,-,-,13,CASRFQVNTEAFF,TGTGCCAGCAGATTTCAGGTGAACACTGAAGCTTTCTTT
TRBV6-5,TRBJ1-3,-,-,14,CASSYDRSGNTIYF,TGTGCCAGCAGTTATGATCGGTCTGGAAACACCATATATTTT
TRBV5-1,TRBJ1-4,once,-,14,CASSFAVANEKLFF,TGCGCCAGCAGCTTCGCAGTGGCAAATGAAAAACTGTTTTTT
TRBV15,TRBJ2-1,-,TRBD2,16,CATSHQSGSFYNEQFF,TGTGCCACCAGCCATCAAAGCGGGAGCTTCTACAATGAGCAGTTCTTC
TRBV30,TRBJ1-6,-,-,14,CAWNPVGANSPLHF,TGTGCCTGGAACCCGGTAGGGGCTAATTCACCCCTCCACTTT
TRBV15,TRBJ2-7,-,TRBD1,15,CATSRGQGTPYEQYF,TGTGCCACCAGCAGGGGACAGGGTACCCCCTACGAGCAGTACTTC
TRBV7-9,TRBJ1-1,-,-,13,CASLAYGVTEAFF,TGTGCCAGCCTGGCTTATGGAGTCACTGAAGCTTTCTTT
TRBV5-1,TRBJ2-5,-,TRBD2,16,CASSPLGAGGQETQYF,TGCGCCAGCAGCCCCCTCGGGGCGGGAGGACAAGAGACCCAGTACTTC
TRBV6-4,TRBJ2-1,many,TRBD2,14,CASSRLAGSNEQFF,TGTGCCAGCAGTCGACTAGCGGGAAGCAATGAGCAGTTCTTC
TRBV5-4,TRBJ2-2,-,-,14,CASSLARNTGELFF,TGTGCCAGCAGCTTGGCCAGGAACACCGGGGAGCTGTTTTTT
TRBV5-1,TRBJ2-1,-,TRBD2,16,CASSLAPSGRVNEQFF,TGCGCCAGCAGCTTGGCCCCTAGCGGGAGGGTGAATGAGCAGTTCTTC
TRBV30,TRBJ1-2,-,-,11,CAWSGGRGYTF,TGTGCCTGGAGCGGGGGGCGGGGCTACACCTTC
TRBV9,TRBJ1-1,-,-,12,CASSYTETEAFF,TGTGCCAGCAGCTACACAGAAACTGAAGCTTTCTTT
TRBV2,TRBJ1-1,-,-,16,CASSSPPGGGMTEAFF,TGTGCCAGCAGCTCCCCCCCGGGGGGCGGTATGACTGAAGCTTTCTTT
TRBV28,TRBJ2-7,once,-,10,CASSSSEQYF,TGTGCCAGCAGTTCCTCCGAGCAGTACTTC
TRBV5-1,TRBJ2-7,-,TRBD1,14,CASSSGTGWYEQYF,TGCGCCAGCAGCTCCGGGACAGGGTGGTACGAGCAGTACTTC
TRBV7-9,TRBJ2-3,-,-,16,CASSPGTPTSTDTQYF,TGTGCCAGCAGCCCCGGGACACCGACTAGCACAGATACGCAGTATTTT